The 2 T cell receptor beta chains in this list originate from one sample, sequenced in a study of OX40 agonist ivuxolimab in advanced cancers. Clones were sequenced by immunoSEQ multiplex PCR, and TCRdb holds only the in-frame ones, with some missing. The repertoire holds about 94,000 clones, with around 90% as singletons. The material was CD4+ or CD8+ T cells sorted from blood, obtained in a trial of the OX40 agonist ivuxolimab. The receptors derive from an adult with an advanced solid tumor such as melanoma, head and neck, liver or kidney cancer.

The chain combines TRBV7-6 with TRBJ1-3; D possibly corresponds to TRBD1 (5 bases). Germline values: CDR1 SGHVS, CDR2 FNYEAQ. This CDR3 comprises 15 residues. V shed 5 bases and J shed 1 base, with 12 bases lying between them. As DNA, the CDR3 is TGTGCCAGCAGCCAAGGGGAGAATTCTGGAAACACCATATATTTT. Protein sequence: CASSQGENSGNTIYF. The full variable domain, in which reference TRBV7-6 and TRBJ1-3 provide the parts outside the CDR3, is GAGVSQSPRYKVTKRGQDVALRCDPISGHVSLYWYRQALGQGPEFLTYFNYEAQQDKSGLPNDRFSAERPEGSISTLTIQRTEQRDSAMYRCASSQGENSGNTIYFGEGSWLTVV.

This chain uses TRBV7-3 with TRBJ2-7, with D possibly matching TRBD1 (6 bases). Germline loops: CDR1 SGHTA, CDR2 FQGTGA. This CDR3 is built from 13 residues. V lost 5 bases and J lost 3, with 11 bases in between. CDR3: CASSRDKNYEQYF. As DNA, the CDR3 is TGTGCCAGCAGCCGGGACAAAAACTACGAGCAGTACTTC.